These T cell receptor beta chains were read from a single sample in a study of shared clonotypes between healthy human individuals. Here immunoSEQ multiplex PCR was the method, and the copy in TCRdb shows in-frame clones only, minus some. The sample includes 650,000 to 750,000 clones, approximately 79% of them seen just once. Sequenced sample: memory CD4+ T cells sorted from blood. All receptors derive from a woman in her 30s in good health. CDR3s include the opening cysteine and the closing phenylalanine or tryptophan. The D gene is left open where the match is weak. The listing skips clone size in some rows; elsewhere it reads once, few, many or a size class.

V	D	size	J	CDR3	DNA
TRBV6-5	.	.	TRBJ2-1	CASSPWSGYNEQFF	TGTGCCAGCAGCCCGTGGAGCGGCTACAATGAGCAGTTCTTC
TRBV29-1	TRBD1	.	TRBJ1-1	CSARQGTNTEAFF	TGCAGCGCTAGACAGGGTACGAACACTGAAGCTTTCTTT
TRBV2	.	.	TRBJ2-7	CASRAGTDPYEQYF	TGTGCCAGCAGAGCCGGGACCGACCCCTACGAGCAGTACTTC
TRBV5-5	.	.	TRBJ2-7	CASSLAGGQNYEQYF	TGTGCCAGCAGCTTGGCTGGCGGACAGAACTACGAGCAGTACTTC
TRBV19	.	few	TRBJ1-1	CASSRGGAGSEAFF	TGTGCCAGTAGCCGAGGGGGGGCAGGCAGTGAAGCTTTCTTT
TRBV29-1	.	.	TRBJ2-5	CSVGVLQETQYF	TGCAGCGTTGGGGTCTTACAAGAGACCCAGTACTTC
TRBV5-1	TRBD2	.	TRBJ2-2	CASSLRDGRAGNTGELFF	TGCGCCAGCAGCTTGAGGGACGGGAGGGCCGGGAACACCGGGGAGCTGTTTTTT
TRBV7-3	.	.	TRBJ2-2	CASSDAGKSSLNTGELFF	TGTGCCAGCAGCGATGCTGGCAAAAGTTCCCTGAACACCGGGGAGCTGTTTTTT
TRBV5-1	TRBD1	.	TRBJ2-2	CASSAGTGTTGELFF	TGCGCCAGCAGCGCCGGGACAGGGACCACCGGGGAGCTGTTTTTT
TRBV9	TRBD1	once	TRBJ1-4	CASSPNRGTGNEKLFF	TGTGCCAGCAGCCCCAACCGAGGGACAGGGAATGAAAAACTGTTTTTT
TRBV27	.	.	TRBJ2-1	CASSLGVVMNNEQFF	TGTGCCAGCAGTTTAGGGGTGGTTATGAACAATGAGCAGTTCTTC
TRBV4-1	.	few	TRBJ2-7	CASSQDGSTWSYEQYF	TGCGCCAGCAGCCAAGATGGCAGCACTTGGTCTTACGAGCAGTACTTC
TRBV28	.	once	TRBJ2-2	CASSKSGLRTGELFF	TGTGCCAGCAGCAAATCGGGACTCCGCACCGGGGAGCTGTTTTTT
TRBV28	TRBD1	.	TRBJ1-5	CASSSGTGHSNQPQHF	TGTGCCAGCAGTTCCGGGACAGGACATAGCAATCAGCCCCAGCATTTT
TRBV28	TRBD1	.	TRBJ1-5	CASSLWGTGSSNQPQHF	TGTGCCAGCAGTTTATGGGGGACAGGGAGTAGCAATCAGCCCCAGCATTTT
TRBV19	.	.	TRBJ2-7	CASRTGTGYEQYF	TGTGCCAGTAGGACCGGGACCGGCTACGAGCAGTACTTC
TRBV30	.	.	TRBJ1-6	CAWSAGGARNSPLHF	TGTGCCTGGAGTGCCGGGGGGGCGAGGAATTCACCCCTCCACTTT
TRBV5-4	TRBD2	.	TRBJ2-3	CASSRGGGGTDTQYF	TGTGCCAGCAGCCGGGGGGGTGGTGGCACAGATACGCAGTATTTT
TRBV7-2	.	once	TRBJ1-4	CASSLWDGEKLFF	TGTGCCAGCAGCTTATGGGATGGCGAAAAACTGTTTTTT
TRBV28	.	.	TRBJ2-7	CASGWGPRYEQYF	TGTGCCAGCGGTTGGGGGCCGCGGTACGAGCAGTACTTC
TRBV10-3	TRBD1	.	TRBJ1-4	CAISPSGGGGGEKLFF	TGTGCCATCAGCCCCTCCGGAGGGGGCGGGGGGGAAAAACTGTTTTTT
TRBV28	TRBD1	.	TRBJ1-1	CASTKPGQTMNTEAFF	TGTGCCAGTACTAAACCGGGACAGACTATGAACACTGAAGCTTTCTTT
TRBV18	.	.	TRBJ2-7	CASSPSESSYEQYF	TGTGCCAGCTCACCATCGGAGAGCTCCTACGAGCAGTACTTC
TRBV5-1	TRBD2	.	TRBJ2-1	CASRPSGSYNEQFF	TGCGCCAGCAGGCCTAGCGGGAGTTACAATGAGCAGTTCTTC
TRBV30	TRBD2	.	TRBJ2-5	CAWSAGLAGLQQYF	TGTGCCTGGAGTGCTGGACTAGCTGGGTTACAGCAGTACTTC
TRBV6-1	.	.	TRBJ2-7	CASSRDLKYEQYF	TGTGCCAGCAGCCGGGACCTCAAGTACGAGCAGTACTTC
TRBV19	.	once	TRBJ2-6	CASSMLSGTGANVLTF	TGTGCCAGTAGTATGCTTTCGGGGACTGGGGCCAACGTCCTGACTTTC
TRBV4-1	.	.	TRBJ1-6	CASSQTRPRDSPLHF	TGCGCCAGCAGCCAAACTAGGCCCCGGGATTCACCCCTCCACTTT
TRBV2	.	.	TRBJ1-2	CASSRTELADGYTF	TGTGCCAGCAGTCGGACCGAACTAGCGGATGGCTACACCTTC
TRBV28	TRBD2	.	TRBJ2-7	CASSSPGLAGVDEQYF	TGTGCCAGCAGTTCACCGGGACTAGCGGGAGTCGACGAGCAGTACTTC
TRBV15	TRBD2	.	TRBJ2-1	CATSRDGTSGGNEQFF	TGTGCCACCAGCAGAGATGGGACTAGCGGGGGTAATGAGCAGTTCTTC
TRBV29-1	.	.	TRBJ1-3	CSVEEAIGNTIYF	TGCAGCGTTGAGGAAGCGATCGGAAACACCATATATTTT
TRBV5-8	TRBD1	.	TRBJ1-1	CASSLGVGTENTEAFF	TGTGCCAGCAGCTTGGGGGTAGGGACAGAGAACACTGAAGCTTTCTTT
TRBV5-1	TRBD2	few	TRBJ2-1	CASSLALAGLNEQFF	TGCGCCAGCAGCTTGGCACTAGCGGGACTCAATGAGCAGTTCTTC
TRBV28	.	.	TRBJ1-5	CASSFEHQPQHF	TGTGCCAGCAGTTTTGAACATCAGCCCCAGCATTTT
TRBV4-1	.	.	TRBJ2-7	CASSQDSHRGGEQYF	TGCGCCAGCAGCCAAGACTCACATAGGGGTGGCGAGCAGTACTTC
TRBV27	.	.	TRBJ2-7	CASSEGHHSYEQYF	TGTGCCAGCAGTGAGGGACACCACTCCTACGAGCAGTACTTC